The T cell receptor (beta chain) described here comes from a study of T-cell reconstitution after alpha-beta-depleted transplantation in children. Preparation of the TCRbeta library used unique molecular identifiers. TCRdb used MiXCR to reprocess the PCR reads, holding one entry per CDR3 protein. This sample carries hundreds of thousands of distinct CDR3 sequences, roughly 17% of them seen once, and the ten largest clones take 0.9% to 1.2%. With 0 bases removed from V and 1 base from J, the gap between germline ends came to 15 bases. CDR3 length equals 16 residues. CDR1 and CDR2 from the germline V gene are GTSNPN and SVGIG (reference sequence).

This specimen consisted of PBMCs from the stem cell graft donor, obtained from the stem cell graft. This TCR was sampled from a human donor who donated a stem cell graft to a child with acute myeloid leukemia. The V call is TRBV30, the J call TRBJ2-5; tentative D call: TRBD2 (7 bases). CDR3 loop: CAWSVPGGGTQETQYF. CDR3 DNA: TGTGCCTGGAGTGTCCCTGGGGGGGGCACCCAAGAGACCCAGTACTTC.